Reported below is one T cell receptor (beta chain). This specimen belongs to a study of blood T cell repertoires in COVID-19. Background on the study: The United States, Italy and Spain were the sources of the acute and convalescent COVID-19 samples. Sources were T cells, B-cell-depleted T cells, or PBMCs; the material itself was cDNA or gDNA.

Authors' methods: Using reference gene primer amplification, nucleated cell counts were estimated. Generated by immunoSEQ multiplex PCR, the TCRdb table keeps only in-frame clones and is missing some. V, J and clone size reflect that table, while D and trimming were determined from the DNA. Of some 180,000 clones in the sample, about four fifths are singletons; the top ten hold approximately 6.9%. CDR1 is DFQATT, CDR2 SNEGSKA, per germline (reference sequence). This CDR3 contains 14 residues. V lost 3 bases and J lost 4, with 13 bases in between. The receptor comes from a man between 60 and 75 years old with acute or convalescent COVID-19. Sequencing was done on a sample of peripheral blood. This chain joins TRBV20-1 and TRBJ2-1; possible D gene TRBD2, 5 bases. Here the CDR3 DNA reads TGCAGTGCTAGTTCCAGCGGAGCGTACAATGAGCAGTTCTTC. Amino acids: CSASSSGAYNEQFF.